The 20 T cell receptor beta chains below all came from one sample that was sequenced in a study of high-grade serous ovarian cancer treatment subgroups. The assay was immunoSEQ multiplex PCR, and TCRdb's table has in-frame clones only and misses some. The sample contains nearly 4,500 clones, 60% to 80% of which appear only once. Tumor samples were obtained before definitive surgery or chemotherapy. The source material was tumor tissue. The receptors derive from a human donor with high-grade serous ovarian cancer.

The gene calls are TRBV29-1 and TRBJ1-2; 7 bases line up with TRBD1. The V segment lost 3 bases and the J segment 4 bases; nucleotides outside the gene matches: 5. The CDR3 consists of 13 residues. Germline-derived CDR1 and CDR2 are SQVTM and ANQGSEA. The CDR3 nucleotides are TGCAGCGTTGAGAGACAGGGATCCTATGGCTACACCTTC. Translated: CSVERQGSYGYTF.

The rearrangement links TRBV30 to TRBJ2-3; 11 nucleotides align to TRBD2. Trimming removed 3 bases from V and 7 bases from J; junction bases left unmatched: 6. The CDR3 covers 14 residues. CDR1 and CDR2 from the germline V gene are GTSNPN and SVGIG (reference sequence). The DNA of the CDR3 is TGTGCCTGGAGGAGTACTAGCGGGAGATATACGCAGTATTTT. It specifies CAWRSTSGRYTQYF. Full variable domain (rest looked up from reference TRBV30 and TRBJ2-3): SQTIHQWPATLVQPVGSPLSLECTVEGTSNPNLYWYRQAAGRGLQLLFYSVGIGQISSEVPQNLSASRPQDRQFILSSKKLLLSDSGFYLCAWRSTSGRYTQYFGPGTRLTVL.

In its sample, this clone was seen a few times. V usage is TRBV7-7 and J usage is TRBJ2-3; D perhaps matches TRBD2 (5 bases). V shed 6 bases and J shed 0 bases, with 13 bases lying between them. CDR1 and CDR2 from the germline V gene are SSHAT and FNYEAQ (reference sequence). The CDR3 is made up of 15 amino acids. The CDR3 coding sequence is TGTGCCAGCAGTCCCGGACTTTCTAGCACAGATACGCAGTATTTT. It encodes CASSPGLSSTDTQYF.

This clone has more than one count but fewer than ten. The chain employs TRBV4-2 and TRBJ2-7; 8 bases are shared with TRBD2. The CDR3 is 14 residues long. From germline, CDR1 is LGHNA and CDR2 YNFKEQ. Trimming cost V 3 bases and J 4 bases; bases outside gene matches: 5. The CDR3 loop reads CASSHTTSVYEQYF. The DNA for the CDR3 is TGTGCCAGCAGCCACACGACTAGCGTATACGAGCAGTACTTC.

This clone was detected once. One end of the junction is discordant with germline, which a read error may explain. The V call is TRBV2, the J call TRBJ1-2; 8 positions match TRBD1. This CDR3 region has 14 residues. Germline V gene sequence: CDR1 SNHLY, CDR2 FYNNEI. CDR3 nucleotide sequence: TGTGCCAGCAGCGAAGGGACAGGAGTCTATGGCTACACCTTC. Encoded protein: CASSEGTGVYGYTF.

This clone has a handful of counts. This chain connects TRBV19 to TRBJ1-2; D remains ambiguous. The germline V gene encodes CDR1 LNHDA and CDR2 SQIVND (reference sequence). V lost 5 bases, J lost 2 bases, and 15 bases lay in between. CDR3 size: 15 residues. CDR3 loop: CASSPFEGLNYGYTF. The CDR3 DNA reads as TGTGCCAGTAGTCCCTTCGAAGGGCTCAACTATGGCTACACCTTC.

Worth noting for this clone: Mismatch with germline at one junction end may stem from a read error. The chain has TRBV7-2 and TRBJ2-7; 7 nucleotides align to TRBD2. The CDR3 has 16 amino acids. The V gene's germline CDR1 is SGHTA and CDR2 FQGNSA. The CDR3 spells CASSSAGTIISSEQYF. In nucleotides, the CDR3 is TGTGCCAGCAGCTCCGCCGGGACTATAATCTCCTCCGAGCAGTACTTC.

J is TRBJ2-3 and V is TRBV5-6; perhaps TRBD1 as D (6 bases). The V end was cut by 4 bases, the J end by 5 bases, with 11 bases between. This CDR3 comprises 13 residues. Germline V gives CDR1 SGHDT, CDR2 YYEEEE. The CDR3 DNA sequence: TGTGCCAGCAGCACAGGGTTGGTAGATACGCAGTATTTT. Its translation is CASSTGLVDTQYF. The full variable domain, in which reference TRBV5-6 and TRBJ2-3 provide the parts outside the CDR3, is DAGVTQSPTHLIKTRGQQVTLRCSPKSGHDTVSWYQQALGQGPQFIFQYYEEEERQRGNFPDRFSGHQFPNYSSELNVNALLLGDSALYLCASSTGLVDTQYFGPGTRLTVL.

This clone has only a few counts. CDR3 bases: TGTGCCAGCAGCCCGGGACTAGCGGGAGGTCGTCGGGAGCAGTACTTC. This sequence encodes CASSPGLAGGRREQYF. The V gene is TRBV5-4, the J gene TRBJ2-7; 15 bases line up with TRBD2. In germline, CDR1 is SGHNT, CDR2 YYREEE (reference sequence). The CDR3 is 16 residues long. The V segment lost 4 bases and the J segment 7 bases; nucleotides outside the gene matches: 9.

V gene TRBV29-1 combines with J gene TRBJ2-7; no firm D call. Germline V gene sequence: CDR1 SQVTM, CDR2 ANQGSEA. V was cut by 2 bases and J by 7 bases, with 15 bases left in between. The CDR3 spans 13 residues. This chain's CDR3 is CSVESYELGEQYF. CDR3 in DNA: TGCAGCGTTGAATCGTACGAGTTGGGTGAGCAGTACTTC.

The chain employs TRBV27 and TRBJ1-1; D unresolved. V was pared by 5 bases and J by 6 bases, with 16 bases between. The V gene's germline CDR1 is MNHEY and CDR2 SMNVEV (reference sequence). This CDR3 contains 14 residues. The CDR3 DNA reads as TGTGCCAGCAGTCTTAACCGGGCCTCGTCTGAAGCTTTCTTT. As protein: CASSLNRASSEAFF.

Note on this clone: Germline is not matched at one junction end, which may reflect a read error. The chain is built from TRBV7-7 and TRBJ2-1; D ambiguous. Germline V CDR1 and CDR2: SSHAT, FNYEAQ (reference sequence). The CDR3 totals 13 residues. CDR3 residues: CASSLGEAGEQFF. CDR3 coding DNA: TGTGCTAGCAGCTTAGGAGAGGCCGGGGAGCAGTTCTTC.

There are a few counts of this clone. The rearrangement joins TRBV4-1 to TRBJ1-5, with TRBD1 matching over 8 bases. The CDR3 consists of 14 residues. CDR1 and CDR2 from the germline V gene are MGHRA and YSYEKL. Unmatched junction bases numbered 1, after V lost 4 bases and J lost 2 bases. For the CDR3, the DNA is TGCGCCAGCAGCCTGGACAGGGGCAATCAGCCCCAGCATTTT. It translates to CASSLDRGNQPQHF.

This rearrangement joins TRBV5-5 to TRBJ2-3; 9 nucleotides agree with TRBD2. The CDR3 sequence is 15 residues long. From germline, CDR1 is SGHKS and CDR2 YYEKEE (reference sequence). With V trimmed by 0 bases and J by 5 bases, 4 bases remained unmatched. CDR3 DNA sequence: TGTGCCAGCAGCTTGGAGCTTAGCGGGAGAGATACGCAGTATTTT. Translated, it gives CASSLELSGRDTQYF.

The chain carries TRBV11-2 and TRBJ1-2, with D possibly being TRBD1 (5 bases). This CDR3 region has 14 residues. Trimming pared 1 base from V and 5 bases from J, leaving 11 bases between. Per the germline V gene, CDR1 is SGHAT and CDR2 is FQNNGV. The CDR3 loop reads CASSLAGTVYGYTF. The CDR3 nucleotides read TGTGCCAGCAGCTTAGCCGGGACGGTGTATGGCTACACCTTC.

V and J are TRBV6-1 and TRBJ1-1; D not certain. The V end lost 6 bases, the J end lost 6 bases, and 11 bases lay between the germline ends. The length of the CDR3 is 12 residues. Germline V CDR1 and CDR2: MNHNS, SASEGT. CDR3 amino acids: CASSSLLAEAFF. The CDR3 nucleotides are TGTGCCAGCAGCTCGTTGTTGGCTGAAGCTTTCTTT.

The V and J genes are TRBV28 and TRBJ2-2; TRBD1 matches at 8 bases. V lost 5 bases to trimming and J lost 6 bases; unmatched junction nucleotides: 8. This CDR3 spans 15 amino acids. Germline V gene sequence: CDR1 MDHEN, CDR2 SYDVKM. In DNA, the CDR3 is TGTGCCAGCAGTGTACGGGACAGGCAGCCCGGGGAGCTGTTTTTT. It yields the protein CASSVRDRQPGELFF. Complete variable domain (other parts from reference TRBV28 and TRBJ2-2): DVKVTQSSRYLVKRTGEKVFLECVQDMDHENMFWYRQDPGLGLRLIYFSYDVKMKEKGDIPEGYSVSREKKERFSLILESASTNQTSMYLCASSVRDRQPGELFFGEGSRLTVL.

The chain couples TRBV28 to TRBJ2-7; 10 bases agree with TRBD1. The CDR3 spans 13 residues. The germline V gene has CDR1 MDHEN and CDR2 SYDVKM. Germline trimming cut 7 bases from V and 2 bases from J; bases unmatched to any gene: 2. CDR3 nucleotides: TGTGCCAGCAAGGGACAGGGGACCTACGAGCAGTACTTC. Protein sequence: CASKGQGTYEQYF.

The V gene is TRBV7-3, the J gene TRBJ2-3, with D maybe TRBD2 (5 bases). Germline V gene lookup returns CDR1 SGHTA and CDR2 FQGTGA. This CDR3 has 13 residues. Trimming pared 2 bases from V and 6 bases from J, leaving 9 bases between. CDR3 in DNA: TGTGCCAGCAGCTTAGGGAGTCACGATACGCAGTATTTT. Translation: CASSLGSHDTQYF.

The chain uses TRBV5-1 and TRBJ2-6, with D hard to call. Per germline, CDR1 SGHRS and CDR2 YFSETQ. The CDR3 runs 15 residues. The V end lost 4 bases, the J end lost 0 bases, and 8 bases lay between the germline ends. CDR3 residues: CASSAPISGANVLTF. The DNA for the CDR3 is TGCGCCAGCAGCGCCCCGATCTCTGGGGCCAACGTCCTGACTTTC. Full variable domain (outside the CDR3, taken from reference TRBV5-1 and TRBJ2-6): KAGVTQTPRYLIKTRGQQVTLSCSPISGHRSVSWYQQTPGQGLQFLFEYFSETQRNKGNFPGRFSGRQFSNSRSEMNVSTLELGDSALYLCASSAPISGANVLTFGAGSRLTVL.